This T cell receptor (beta chain) appears in the sequencing data of a study of neurological immune-mediated disorders (dated by TCRdb to about 2019). For the study in its entirety: Peripheral blood TCR-beta repertoires from patients with HTLV-I-associated myelopathy (HAM/TSP), patients with multiple sclerosis, and healthy controls were compared in the study using UMI-based sequencing. The cohort comprised roughly 65 subjects: approximately 15 HAM/TSP patients, roughly 34 multiple sclerosis patients and about 20 healthy controls. Alongside PBMC samples, the set of more than 80 TCR-beta libraries contained longitudinal samples, technical triplicates, and paired CD4+ and CD8+ T-cell subsets that had been sorted. Technical triplicate libraries were sequenced to precisely calculate the variability in frequency of each individual clone. Study-level results and caveats: TCR clonal expansion was greatest in HAM/TSP patients and smallest in MS patients, who ranked below even healthy controls. Expanded clones from different subjects shared no identical CDR3 amino acid sequences, which suggests that TCR-beta repertoires were private in all groups.

The time point label for this specimen denotes: technical triplicate 2. Libraries from unsorted PBMCs were made from 2 million PBMCs kept in RNAlater at -80 degrees C until RNA extraction. Peripheral blood was subjected to Ficoll-Hypaque density gradient centrifugation to isolate PBMCs, which were then cryopreserved in liquid nitrogen. The CDR3, cysteine through phenylalanine, is 14 amino acids long. The entry retains the CDR3 DNA only, 42 bases that are in frame from base 1. According to the germline V gene (reference sequence), CDR1 reads SEHNR and CDR2 reads FQNEAQ. Deletion took 1 base off V and 5 bases off J, with a span of 8 bases between the germline ends. cDNA was synthesized by template-switch 5'RACE using a primer with a 10-nucleotide random unique molecular identifier that tagged each TCR transcript. Every sequencing run covered 15-18 subjects and yielded more than 160 million TCR-beta sequences. The RNeasy kit was used for extraction of total RNA. TCR-beta VDJ regions were amplified with primers for the TCR constant region and the 5'RACE anchor, using the KAPA Real-time Library Amplification kit. Sample indexes and Illumina adaptors were added in a first PCR, after which library yield was increased in a second PCR. After Ampure bead purification, the roughly 650 bp TCR product was size-selected on a 2% E-gel SizeSelection system. Library quality was checked on a Bioanalyzer, concentration was measured with Qubit, and libraries were quantified with the Kapa Library Quantification kit before pooling. Libraries were sequenced paired-end 2 x 150 bp on an Illumina HiSeq 2500. To increase sequence diversity, about 25-31% phiX was spiked into each library pool. Regarding the original processing steps: Quality-filtered reads were processed with the UMI-based MiGEC pipeline, and over 85% of raw TCR sequences were removed by the MiGEC pipeline during error correction. IMGT germline references were used for alignment of VDJ genes, and clonotypes were defined by a unique CDR3 amino acid sequence together with V-J genes. Clonal expansion, Shannon diversity and CDR3 relatedness (CalcPairwiseDistances, ClusterSamples) were evaluated with VDJtools, and phylogenetic trees were built with CLCbio workbench. Using coefficient-of-variation modelling across technical triplicates, the study counted a clone as expanded if it had at least 8 unique UMIs. TCRdb trimmed public reads at Q25 via fastp, called clones via MiXCR and kept in-frame beta chains. Rows with a matching CDR3 protein are joined into one entry that keeps the most common DNA and genes. The V and J calls, along with clone size, are taken from TCRdb and not from the paper's own processing. Within this sample are about 59,000 distinct CDR3 sequences, with approximately 25% of them counted one time only. The ten biggest clones cover roughly 4.6% of the sample.

Turning to this clonotype: Which antigen it targets is not known. No much larger clone is present one base from it, and per-base qualities are unavailable.

The source of this sequence is a man between 60 and 75 years old with HTLV-1-associated myelopathy (HAM/TSP). What was sequenced was PBMCs. This receptor chain uses TRBV7-9 and TRBJ2-2; the D gene assignment is ambiguous. The CDR3 amino acid sequence is: CASSLETRTGELFF. The DNA sequence follows: TGTGCCAGCAGCTTAGAGACACGTACCGGGGAGCTGTTTTTT.